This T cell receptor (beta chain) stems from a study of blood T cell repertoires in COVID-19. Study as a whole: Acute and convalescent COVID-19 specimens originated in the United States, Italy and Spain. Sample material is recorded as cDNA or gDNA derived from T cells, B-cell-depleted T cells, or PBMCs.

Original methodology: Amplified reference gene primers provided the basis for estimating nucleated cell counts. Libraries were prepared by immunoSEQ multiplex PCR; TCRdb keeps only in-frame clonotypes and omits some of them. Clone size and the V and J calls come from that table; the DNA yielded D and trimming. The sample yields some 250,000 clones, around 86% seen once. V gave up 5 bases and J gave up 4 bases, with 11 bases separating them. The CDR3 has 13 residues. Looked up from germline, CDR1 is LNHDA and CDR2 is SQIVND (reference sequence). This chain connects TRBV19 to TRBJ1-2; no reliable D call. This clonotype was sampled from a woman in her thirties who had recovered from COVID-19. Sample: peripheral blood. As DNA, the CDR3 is TGTGCCAGTAGTGGTCGAGTTTTCTATGGCTACACCTTC. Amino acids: CASSGRVFYGYTF. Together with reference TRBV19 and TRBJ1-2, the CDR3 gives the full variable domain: DGGITQSPKYLFRKEGQNVTLSCEQNLNHDAMYWYRQDPGQGLRLIYYSQIVNDFQKGDIAEGYSVSREKKESFPLTVTSAQKNPTAFYLCASSGRVFYGYTFGSGTRLTVV.